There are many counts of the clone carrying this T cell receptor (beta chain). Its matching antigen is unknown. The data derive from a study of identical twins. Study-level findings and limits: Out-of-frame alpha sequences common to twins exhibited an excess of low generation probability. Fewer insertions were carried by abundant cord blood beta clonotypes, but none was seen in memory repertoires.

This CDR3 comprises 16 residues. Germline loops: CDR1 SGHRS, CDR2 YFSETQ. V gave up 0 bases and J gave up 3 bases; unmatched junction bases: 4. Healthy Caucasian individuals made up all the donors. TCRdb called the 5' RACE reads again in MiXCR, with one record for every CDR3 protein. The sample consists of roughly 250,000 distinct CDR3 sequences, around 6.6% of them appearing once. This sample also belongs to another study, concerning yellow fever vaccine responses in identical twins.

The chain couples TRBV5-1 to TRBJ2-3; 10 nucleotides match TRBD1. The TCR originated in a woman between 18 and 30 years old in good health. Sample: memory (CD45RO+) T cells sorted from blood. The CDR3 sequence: CASSLDWDRGTDTQYF. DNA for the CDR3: TGCGCCAGCAGCTTGGACTGGGACAGGGGAACAGATACGCAGTATTTT.